Sequencing of this TCR beta chain was carried out in a study of T-cell memory formation after mild COVID-19. Concerning this clonotype: The antigen remains undetermined.

The study's findings and limits: Later expanders leaned CD4+, whereas day 15 to 85 contracting clones were balanced CD4/CD8. The study found contracting CD4+ clones mainly in CM and EM and contracting CD8+ clones in EMRA.

MiXCR, run by TCRdb on the 5' RACE reads, gives a single entry per CDR3 protein. The profile shows just over 350,000 distinct CDR3 sequences, around 14% of them singletons. This clonotype was obtained from a man aged 18-30 years who had mild COVID-19 (a few samples of this study predate the infection). Cell type and time point are not known. The sample comprised PBMCs or a T cell subset sorted from them (not recorded which).

CDR3 DNA sequence: TGTGCCAGCAGTAGGGACGTTAATTCACCCCTCCACTTT. This gives the protein CASSRDVNSPLHF. V usage is TRBV7-2 and J usage is TRBJ1-6, with D maybe TRBD1 (5 bases). There are 13 residues in the CDR3. V shed 6 bases and J shed 6 bases, with 9 bases lying between them. The V gene's germline CDR1 is SGHTA and CDR2 FQGNSA.